The T cell receptor beta chain under discussion was sequenced for a study of CD8+ T cells in alopecia areata (dated by TCRdb to 2017 to 2018). Regarding the complete study: The treated patients, all with moderate-to-severe alopecia areata, were enrolled in an open-label pilot trial of oral tofacitinib given at 5 to 10 mg twice daily. Patients received tofacitinib for 6 to 18 months and were then followed off drug for 6 months to check for delayed response and recurrence. Disease severity in treated patients was measured with the SALT score, which quantifies the percentage of affected scalp surface area. TCRbeta CDR3 regions were amplified by immunoSEQ multiplex PCR using 35 Vbeta forward and 13 Jbeta reverse primers. Biopsies were taken from tofacitinib-treated patients at baseline and at 4 and 24 weeks of treatment, and a later scalp biopsy was taken in several of the tofacitinib-treated patients. Scalp tissue and sorted CD4+ and CD8+ peripheral blood T cells from patchy and totalis/universalis alopecia areata patients and from healthy controls were covered by human TCRbeta sequencing. The study used high-throughput TCRbeta sequencing to examine T cell clonal expansion in alopecia areata, in both the C3H/HeJ mouse model and human patients. Scalp clonality was compared among normal scalp (n=4), patchy alopecia areata scalp (n=8), and alopecia totalis/universalis scalp (n=8). The RNA source kit depended on sample type: the PAXgene miRNA kit for fixed scalp, the miRNeasy kit for PBMCs, and the RNeasy kit for mouse skin.

The method was the immunoSEQ multiplex PCR assay. RNA was extracted from all samples and reverse transcribed into cDNA, which served as template for TCR sequencing. SuperScript III was used to make first-strand cDNA, primed with a 2:1 mix of oligo-dT and random hexamers. Amplification bias was assessed with a synthetic immune receptor repertoire, and residual bias was removed computationally. On the authors' methods: Raw reads were preprocessed for error removal, and CDR3 was defined according to IMGT conventions as running from the conserved cysteine to phenylalanine. Clonality was computed by normalizing Shannon entropy by log2 of the number of productive unique TCRs and subtracting the result from 1. CD4 or CD8 identity of scalp clones was inferred by cross-referencing scalp TCRbeta sequences with sorted blood CD4 and CD8 repertoires. TCRdb retrieved this table from immuneACCESS and kept in-frame rearrangements only. Not all clones are present; in checked studies, unresolved V genes account for under half, and no reason is known for the remainder. That table is the source of V, J and clone size, and D and trimming were worked out from the DNA. The sample table contains over 250,000 clones; only one count was recorded for 60% of them. About 0.88% of the sample goes to the ten largest clones.

Concerning this clone: Its antigen has not been determined. It has no much larger one-base neighbor in the sample; base qualities were not kept.

Trimming costs V 3 bases and J 4 bases, and their ends lie 12 bases apart. From its cysteine to its phenylalanine, the CDR3 spans 14 amino acids. Only the CDR3 DNA is retained, 42 bases long and in frame from the first base. The germline V gene yields SGHTA for CDR1 and FQGTGA for CDR2. Taken with the paper, the label for treatment or condition translates to: oral pan-JAK inhibitor, 5-10 mg twice daily. Peripheral blood and lesional scalp punch biopsies were obtained from patients with alopecia areata. PBMCs were isolated by density centrifugation and stained for CD3, CD4 and CD8, after which CD4+ and CD8+ T cells were sorted on a FACSAria. General study outcomes and caveats: Tofacitinib significantly lowered scalp clonality and the number of expanded CD8+ clones among the top 100 scalp clones. Because the treated cohort was small and had just a single nonresponder, larger studies are needed to establish links between baseline CD8+ expansion and response. Many expanded lesional clones were found to persist in scalp and blood during tofacitinib treatment, and relapse after treatment cessation may be partly explained by this persistence. Shared TCR sequences between patients were less evident than in mice, which may be partly attributable to HLA diversity in the patient population. Compared with normal scalp, lesional scalp, particularly in alopecia totalis/universalis, had higher clonality and more expanded CD8+ clones, which suggests antigenic drive. Unlike mouse skin, where gammadelta T cells dominate, normal human skin contains resident alphabeta T cells that get sequenced too, which complicates analysis of the scalp TCR repertoire.

Here the sequenced sample was CD4+ T cells sorted from blood, taken at approximately week 52, from a patient treated with tofacitinib. The sequence joins TRBV7-3 to TRBJ1-1; the D gene cannot be named for sure. This sequence was found in a human donor with alopecia areata. The CDR3 reads as follows: CASSFLPTSTEAFF. The DNA reads as follows: TGTGCCAGCAGCTTCCTGCCTACTAGCACTGAAGCTTTCTTT.